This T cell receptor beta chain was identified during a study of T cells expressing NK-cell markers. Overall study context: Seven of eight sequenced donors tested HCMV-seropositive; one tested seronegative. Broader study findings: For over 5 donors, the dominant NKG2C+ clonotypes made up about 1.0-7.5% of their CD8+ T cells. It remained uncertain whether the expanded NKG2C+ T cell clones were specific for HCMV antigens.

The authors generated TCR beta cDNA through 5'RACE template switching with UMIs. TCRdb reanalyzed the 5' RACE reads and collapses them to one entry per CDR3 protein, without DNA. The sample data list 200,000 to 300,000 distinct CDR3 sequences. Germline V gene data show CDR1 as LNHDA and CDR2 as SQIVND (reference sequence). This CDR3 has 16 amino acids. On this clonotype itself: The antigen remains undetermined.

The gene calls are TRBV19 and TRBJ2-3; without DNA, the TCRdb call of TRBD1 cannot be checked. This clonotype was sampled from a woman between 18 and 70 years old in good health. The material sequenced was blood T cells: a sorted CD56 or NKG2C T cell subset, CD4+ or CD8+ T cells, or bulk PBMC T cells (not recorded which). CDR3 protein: CASSWGQGMATDTQYF.